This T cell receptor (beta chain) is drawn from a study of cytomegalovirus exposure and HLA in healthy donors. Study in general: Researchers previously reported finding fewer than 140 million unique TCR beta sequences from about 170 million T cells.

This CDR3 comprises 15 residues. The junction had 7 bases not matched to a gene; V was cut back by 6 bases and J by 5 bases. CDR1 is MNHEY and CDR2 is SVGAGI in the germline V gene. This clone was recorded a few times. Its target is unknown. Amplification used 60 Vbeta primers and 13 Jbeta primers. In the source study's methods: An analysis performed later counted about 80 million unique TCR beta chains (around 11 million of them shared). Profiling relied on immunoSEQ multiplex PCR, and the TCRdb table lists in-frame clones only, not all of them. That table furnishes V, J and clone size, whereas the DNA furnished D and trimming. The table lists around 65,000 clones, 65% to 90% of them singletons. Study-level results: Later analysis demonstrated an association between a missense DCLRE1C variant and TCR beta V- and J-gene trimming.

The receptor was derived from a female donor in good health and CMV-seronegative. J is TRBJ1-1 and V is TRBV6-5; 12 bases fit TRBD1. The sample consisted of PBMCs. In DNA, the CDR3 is TGTGCCAGCAGGGGACAGGGGGCAGGGAATACTGAAGCTTTCTTT. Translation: CASRGQGAGNTEAFF.